This entry concerns a single T cell receptor beta chain. This sample is drawn from a study of T cell responses to AZD1222 COVID-19 vaccine. Data came from immunoSEQ multiplex PCR; TCRdb stores just in-frame clones and leaves some out. In the table there are 150,000 or so clones, about 85% of which are singletons. CDR3 length equals 12 residues. V gave up 6 bases and J gave up 14 bases, with 17 bases separating them. Germline lookup yields CDR1 MNHEY and CDR2 SVGAGI. The sequence derives from an adult in good health. V and J are TRBV6-5 and TRBJ2-1; D possibly matches TRBD1 or TRBD2 (6 bases each). The sequences come from peripheral blood, collected on day 0 of AZD1222 vaccination. The DNA of the CDR3 is TGTGCCAGCAGGGGTACGGGGGCTTCGAAGTTCTTC. Translated, it gives CASRGTGASKFF.